The 3 T cell receptor beta chains below all came from one sample that was sequenced in a study of blood T cell repertoires in COVID-19. The table came from immunoSEQ multiplex PCR; TCRdb's copy has only in-frame clones and leaves some out. The data show fewer than 200,000 clones, with roughly 80% seen just once and around 2.7% held by the top ten. Sequenced material: peripheral blood. These receptors came from a man between 65 and 85 years old with acute or convalescent COVID-19.

This chain uses TRBV19 with TRBJ2-1; 7 bases align to TRBD2. This CDR3 has 15 residues. Germline CDR1 LNHDA, CDR2 SQIVND (reference sequence). J lost 4 bases, V lost 6 bases, and 9 bases had no gene match. DNA for the CDR3: TGTGCCAGTAGACCCTTCAGCGGGAATTACAATGAGCAGTTCTTC. This encodes CASRPFSGNYNEQFF.

CDR3 nucleotides: TGCGCCAGCAGCCAAGAAGGAGGAGCACCCCTCCACTTT. Amino acid sequence: CASSQEGGAPLHF. The chain joins TRBV4-3 to TRBJ1-6; D not certain. The V end lost 0 bases, the J end lost 11 bases, and 8 bases lay between the germline ends. The CDR3 covers 13 residues. Germline values: CDR1 LGHNA, CDR2 YSLEER.

The genes are TRBV25-1 and TRBJ2-7, with 7 bases fitting TRBD2. The trim removed 7 bases at V and 5 bases at J, leaving 11 bases unmatched. This CDR3 has 14 amino acids. Germline CDR1 and CDR2: MGHDK and SYGVNS. CDR3 bases: TGTGCCAGCACGGGGCCAAGCGGGATCGACGAGCAGTACTTC. Translation gives CASTGPSGIDEQYF.